This T cell receptor (beta chain) originates from a study of cytomegalovirus exposure and HLA in healthy donors. The study ran its PCR with 60 Vbeta and 13 Jbeta primers. The data were produced by immunoSEQ multiplex PCR, yet TCRdb's version contains in-frame clones alone and is incomplete. This listing includes 100,000 to 150,000 clones. The CDR3 totals 16 residues. Germline CDR1 and CDR2: MGHRA and YSYEKL. V dropped 4 bases and J dropped 1 base, with 17 bases sitting between them. Donors counted as nominally healthy when sampled, yet unrecorded immune exposures were likely. V and J are TRBV4-1 and TRBJ2-7; possibly TRBD1 for D (6 bases). This TCR was sampled from a man between 18 and 35 years old in good health and CMV-seronegative. Input material: PBMCs. CDR3 sequence (DNA): TGCGCCAGCAGCCCTTTAGGGCAGGGGCTGTCCTACGAGCAGTACTTC. It yields the protein CASSPLGQGLSYEQYF.